Included here is one T cell receptor beta chain sequence, with context. What this receptor recognizes is not known. Base qualities are not provided; no much larger clone lies one nucleotide away. Libraries were constructed by the immunoSEQ multiplex PCR assay. For the multiplex PCR, a mixture combining 60 forward primers for TCR Vbeta segments and 13 reverse primers for TCR Jbeta segments was used. The CDR3 region of rearranged TCR beta genes was amplified from genomic DNA by a multiplex PCR assay. The amplified TCR beta libraries were sequenced on the Illumina HiSeq System as 87-base-pair reads. The study's own analysis went as follows. In a later analysis, about 80 million unique TCR beta chains were counted across the approximately 640 repertoires, and around 10 million of these chains were shared by at least two donors. To remove PCR and sequencing errors, raw reads were error-corrected and collapsed into unique sequences using a nearest-neighbor algorithm that merged closely related sequences. Alignment of CDR3 sequences to IMGT reference sequences was used to assign V, D and J gene segments. Each retained sequence needed at least a six-nucleotide match to both a V gene segment and a J gene segment. Rearrangements were called productive when the CDR3 lacked stop codons and stayed in frame with V and J; all others were non-productive. Following IMGT convention, CDR3 was defined as the stretch from the second conserved V-encoded cysteine to the conserved J-encoded phenylalanine. The earlier analysis of about 590 of the donors excluded sequences that lacked an unambiguous match to a single V gene segment. In an earlier analysis of roughly 600 of the donors, a V segment was called functional when productive rearrangements were above 56.7%, and segregating when the standard deviation between donors exceeded 5%. A statistical classification framework was developed to diagnose cytomegalovirus status using the catalog of TCR beta chain sequences. In a later analysis, TCR nucleotide sequences were compared against IMGT/GENE-DB human TR gene sequences so that V and J genes could be assigned. In a later analysis, CDR3 sequences and most-parsimonious VDJ recombination scenarios were assigned using the TCRdist pipeline. In a later analysis, each TCR beta chain was defined by its CDR3 amino acid sequence together with its V-gene family, and reads without a unique V-gene family were excluded. In a later analysis, around 600 highly shared, low-generation-probability nucleotide sequences were removed to address suspected cross-contamination and a sequencing artifact. In a later analysis, a clonal expansion index for each public chain was calculated from normalized within-repertoire ranks of inferred template counts. A later analysis computed generation probabilities with a VDJ recombination model fitted to out-of-frame rearrangements, and checked the results against IGoR. In a later analysis, hypergeometric tests were used to score TCR-TCR, TCR-HLA and TCR-CMV co-occurrence, with a repertoire-size bias correction applied to TCR pairs. To estimate false discovery rates, a later analysis permuted the HLA or CMV assignments 20 times. A later analysis grouped co-occurring TCRs with DBSCAN, adding TCRdist sequence similarity when clustering within HLA-allele-positive subsets. Repertoires with fewer than 30,000 or more than 120,000 public chains were left out of co-occurrence clustering, as were five repertoires with anomalous nucleotide sharing. TCRdb limited this immuneACCESS table to in-frame rearrangements with V and J called. A share of clones is missing; checked studies link under half to unresolved V genes, and the rest is unexplained. The DNA gave D and trimming, while V, J and clone size come from that table. The sample table records some 180,000 clones; 75% to 85% of these occur just once. The ten biggest clones cover roughly 2.5% of the sample.

This specimen belongs to a study of cytomegalovirus exposure and HLA in healthy donors (dated by TCRdb to between 2016 and 2019). Study-wide context: An earlier analysis of some 620 of the donors reported 250 to 300 Gb of sequence data and about 120 million unique TCR beta sequences obtained from 150 million to 200 million T cells. Approximately 310 gigabases of sequencing data and approximately 85 million unique TCR sequences were included in an early release covering several hundred HLA-typed donors. Of the 300 to 500 genotyped donors, 80% to 90% were placed in the genetic ancestry cluster associated with self-reported Caucasian donors. The aim of the study was to test whether cataloging public T cell receptors could identify signatures of past pathogen exposure. The T cell repertoires of 666 subjects were profiled by immunosequencing and related to cytomegalovirus serostatus. In addition to the first cohort of approximately 650 subjects, a separate validation cohort of 120 different subjects was used. To predict cytomegalovirus infection status, the study combined high-throughput TCR immunosequencing, statistical association of individual TCRs with disease status, and machine learning. A later analysis re-examined previously published TCR beta repertoires from several hundred donors and added high-resolution HLA genotyping to investigate patterns of TCR occurrence. Rather than using new phenotypic data, the later analysis identified candidate immune exposures from TCR beta sequences and from how often those sequences occurred across donors. To decide whether each TCR beta V gene segment behaved as functional or pseudogenic, an earlier analysis of 587 of the donors relied on high-throughput TCR beta sequencing. Alongside the repertoire data, information on donor age, sex, ethnicity and CMV serostatus was compiled. A later genetic analysis used genome-wide SNP genotypes for about three fifths of the 666 donors, treating that subset as a discovery cohort. All discovery cohort repertoires had been generated using a single sequencing platform. HLA typing covered class I and class II loci at four-digit resolution. The number of donors typed differed by locus, with 629-630 for A, B, C, DRB1 and DQB1, around 560 for DQA1, over 600 for DPA1, and some 440 for DPB1. About 5 DR-DQ haplotypes were handled as single units for association and clustering, since linkage in the cohort was strong. Among 398 genotyped donors of the cohort, an average of about 240,000 unique TCR beta nucleotide sequences were sequenced per donor, roughly 18% of them non-productive.

Findings and caveats that apply to the study as a whole: Because HLA typing was unavailable for some donors at each locus, only the typed subset was used in association tests. A few of the identified cytomegalovirus-associated TCR beta chains were confirmed in vitro to be specific for cytomegalovirus antigens. The study gave a list of under 200 TCR beta chains associated with cytomegalovirus. According to a later analysis, TCR association rates differed among HLA loci, with DRB1 alleles showing the most associated TCRs and HLA-C alleles showing the fewest. A cluster of highly shared sequence variants was judged likely to be a technical artifact of the sequencing pipeline. Some IMGT-functional V segments, including TRBV6-2 and TRBV6-3, could not be distinguished by the 87-base-pair reads and were therefore excluded. A later analysis reported that several top co-occurrence clusters appeared linked to parvovirus B19, influenza, CMV and Epstein-Barr virus. In both the original and validation cohorts, the classifier was reported to diagnose cytomegalovirus status with high specificity and sensitivity. Roughly uniform sequencing depth across donors was assumed in presence/absence analyses, although this assumption may not hold. This cohort had only TCR beta chains sequenced, and the lack of alpha or paired-chain data limited which features could be detected. When HLA alleles, especially DR and DQ, strongly co-occurred, TCR associations were difficult to assign to individual alleles. In a later genetic analysis, fewer N-insertions in productive TCRs were reported among donors in an Asian-associated ancestry cluster than the approximately 710-donor mean. In a later analysis, most CMV-associated TCR beta chains were found to appear HLA-restricted, with HLA associations seemingly driven largely by CMV exposure. V-gene and J-gene trimming of TCR beta chains was associated with a missense DCLRE1C variant in a later genetic analysis, and the association was replicated in an independent cohort. A further reported finding was that TCR beta sequences accurately predicted the HLA-A and HLA-B alleles for most subjects in the first cohort. Correlated functional status among segregating V segments might be attributable to linkage disequilibrium, but an unknown experimental factor could not be ruled out. Specific HLA alleles were associated with around 18,000 TCR beta sequences at a false discovery rate of 0.05 in a later analysis. The earlier analysis of approximately 540 of the donors excluded approximately 15 rarely observed V segments, including chromosome 9 orphons, because counts were too low. According to the authors, the approach could potentially be generalized to other disease states and immunological phenotypes. The only immune exposure information available for the cohort was CMV serostatus. While some public TCRs were present in many individuals, most TCR sequences turned up only very rarely across donors. Compared with equally common non-associated chains, HLA-associated TCR beta chains in a later analysis were more clonally expanded and had lower generation probabilities. Broadly in line with IMGT annotations, most TCR beta V segments showed up in productive rearrangements about 90% or about 30% of the time in an earlier analysis of several hundred of the donors.

Including cysteine and phenylalanine, the CDR3 has 13 amino acids. This entry keeps only the CDR3 DNA: 39 bases, framed from base 1. Reading the germline V gene gives CDR1 SGDLS and CDR2 YYNGEE. V drops 3 bases and J drops 6 bases, leaving 13 bases in between. The cohort comprised fewer than 700 healthy bone marrow donors. Cohort members were all nominally healthy when sampled, although unrecorded immune exposures were likely present. The donor was CMV seropositive and was included in the group of 250 to 300 seropositive cohort members. A peripheral blood sample was collected from each donor, and TCR beta sequencing was performed on peripheral blood mononuclear cells. Genomic DNA extraction from the blood cell samples was performed with the Qiagen DNeasy Blood Extraction Kit.

Here the chain combines TRBV9 and TRBJ2-7, and TRBD2 may be the D gene, going by 6 matching bases. This clonotype was sampled from a woman in her 30s in good health and CMV-seropositive. The sequencing sample was made of PBMCs. For the CDR3, the sequence is CASSALGGIEQYF. The DNA sequence reads TGTGCCAGCAGCGCCTTGGGGGGTATCGAGCAGTACTTC.